These 17 T cell receptor beta chains were all obtained from the same sample, sequenced in a study of cytomegalovirus exposure and HLA in healthy donors. Researchers ran the PCR with 60 Vbeta and 13 Jbeta primers. TCRdb's copy holds only in-frame clones and misses some; the assay was immunoSEQ multiplex PCR. Of around 200,000 clones in the sample, around 62% were seen once. Sequences were obtained from PBMCs. The receptors derive from a man between 40 and 49 years old in good health and CMV-seronegative.

V and J are TRBV9 and TRBJ2-1; 7 bases map to TRBD2. From germline, CDR1 is SGDLS and CDR2 YYNGEE. The CDR3 covers 17 residues. With V trimmed by 0 bases and J by 5 bases, 11 bases remained unmatched. The CDR3 loop is CASSVDGRAGTDNEQFF. The CDR3, as DNA: TGTGCCAGCAGCGTAGATGGGCGAGCGGGAACCGACAATGAGCAGTTCTTC.

CDR3 bases: TGTGCCAGCAGCGTAGAGGGCACTAGCAATTCACCCCTCCACTTT. Its protein is CASSVEGTSNSPLHF. The rearrangement joins TRBV9 to TRBJ1-6; D is ambiguous. This CDR3 comprises 15 residues. Deletions cut 0 bases from V and 7 bases from J, with 11 bases between. Germline-derived CDR1 and CDR2 are SGDLS and YYNGEE.

V and J are TRBV7-9 and TRBJ2-7; D might be TRBD1 (5 bases). Germline CDR1 reads SEHNR; CDR2 reads FQNEAQ (reference sequence). Trimming pared 5 bases from V and 0 bases from J, leaving 17 bases between. There are 16 residues in the CDR3. CDR3 in DNA: TGTGCCAGCAGCCCAGCTTTGGGCAGGGACTCCTACGAGCAGTACTTC. This translates into CASSPALGRDSYEQYF.

This clone showed up just a few times. The V and J genes are TRBV5-4 and TRBJ1-4; a possible D gene is TRBD1 (5 bases). The V end was cut by 4 bases, the J end by 4 bases, with 14 bases between. Germline V gives CDR1 SGHNT, CDR2 YYREEE (reference sequence). This CDR3 spans 15 amino acids. Written as DNA, the CDR3 is TGTGCCAGCAGCCTAGACCTAGGGGATAATGAAAAACTGTTTTTT. Its protein is CASSLDLGDNEKLFF.

V gene TRBV30 combines with J gene TRBJ2-6, with 7 bases fitting TRBD2. Germline V gene data show CDR1 as GTSNPN and CDR2 as SVGIG (reference sequence). The V and J ends lost 3 bases and 13 bases, in that order; junction bases with no gene match: 6. The CDR3 is 12 residues long. This CDR3 reads CAWSGGSEVLTF. CDR3 DNA sequence: TGTGCCTGGAGCGGGGGGTCTGAGGTCCTGACTTTC.

V is TRBV11-3 and J is TRBJ2-3, with no clear D. Germline V gene lookup returns CDR1 SGHNT and CDR2 YENEEA. Trimming took 1 base from V and 4 from J, leaving 3 bases between them. The CDR3 has 12 amino acids. The CDR3 nucleotides read TGTGCCAGCAGCTTAGGAGCAGATACGCAGTATTTT. Protein product: CASSLGADTQYF.

The chain recombines TRBV2 with TRBJ2-1; tentatively, D is TRBD1 (6 bases). CDR3 length: 16 amino acids. The V and J ends lost 6 bases and 2 bases respectively, with 17 bases between them. The V gene's germline CDR1 is SNHLY and CDR2 FYNNEI. The CDR3 protein is CASRPMTDRAYNEQFF. In nucleotides, the CDR3 is TGTGCCAGCAGACCAATGACGGACAGAGCCTACAATGAGCAGTTCTTC.

Only a few counts were recorded for this clone. This chain links TRBV4-1 with TRBJ2-7; a weak D match, TRBD1 (5 bases). The germline V gene encodes CDR1 MGHRA and CDR2 YSYEKL. The CDR3 runs to 14 residues. Trimming took off 0 bases at V and 7 bases at J, with 13 bases between the two ends. CDR3 protein: CASSQEMGRGEQYF. The CDR3 bases are TGCGCCAGCAGCCAAGAAATGGGAAGGGGTGAGCAGTACTTC.

The chain couples TRBV5-6 to TRBJ1-1; the D is unclear. V was cut by 4 bases and J by 1 base, with 17 bases left in between. The CDR3 runs 16 residues. Germline values: CDR1 SGHDT, CDR2 YYEEEE. This chain's CDR3 is CASSGIRAGRNTEAFF. DNA for the CDR3: TGTGCCAGCAGCGGTATTCGTGCGGGGAGGAACACTGAAGCTTTCTTT.

The chain carries TRBV9 and TRBJ2-3; D may be TRBD1 (6 bases). Per germline, CDR1 SGDLS and CDR2 YYNGEE. The CDR3 contains 15 residues. Between the trimmed V and J ends, which lost 4 bases and 0 bases, there was a span of 12 bases. CDR3 in amino acids: CASSKRQASTDTQYF. The DNA for the CDR3 is TGTGCCAGCAGCAAACGACAGGCGAGCACAGATACGCAGTATTTT.

The chain carries TRBV27 and TRBJ2-1, with TRBD2 identical over 8 bases. V was clipped by 3 bases and J by 6 bases; unmatched bases: 7. The CDR3 is 15 residues long. Germline assignment: CDR1 MNHEY and CDR2 SMNVEV (reference sequence). CDR3 sequence (DNA): TGTGCCAGCAGTTTCGCGGGAGGAAGGGTCAATGAGCAGTTCTTC. This translates into CASSFAGGRVNEQFF.

This clone was seen a few times. V is TRBV29-1 and J is TRBJ2-7; TRBD2 might be the D (5 bases). CDR1 and CDR2 (germline): SQVTM, ANQGSEA. The CDR3 runs to 13 residues. The germline V and J ends were trimmed by 1 base and 3 bases, with 10 bases remaining between them. The CDR3 loop is CSVEGSGLYEQYF. Written as DNA, the CDR3 is TGCAGCGTTGAAGGTTCAGGACTCTACGAGCAGTACTTC.

This clone was counted only a few times. The chain links TRBV12-5 to TRBJ2-1; 7 positions agree with TRBD2. Germline V gene data show CDR1 as LGHNT and CDR2 as FRNRAP. With V trimmed by 1 base and J by 10 bases, 1 base remained unmatched. The CDR3 is made up of 12 amino acids. The CDR3 loop is CASGLGAGEQFF. CDR3 bases: TGTGCTAGTGGTTTGGGAGCGGGAGAGCAGTTCTTC.

The chain is built from TRBV7-2 and TRBJ2-1, with TRBD2 identical over 7 bases. The ends lost 4 bases at V and 6 bases at J; junction bases unmatched: 9. The CDR3 is 15 residues long. Germline V gene data show CDR1 as SGHTA and CDR2 as FQGNSA. CDR3 bases: TGTGCCAGCAGCTCGGGCCGAGGGAGGGGCAATGAGCAGTTCTTC. This codes for CASSSGRGRGNEQFF.

The V gene is TRBV29-1, the J gene TRBJ1-2; D uncertain. V lost 1 base, J lost 0 bases, and 6 bases lay in between. Germline loops: CDR1 SQVTM, CDR2 ANQGSEA. The CDR3 contains 13 residues. The CDR3 nucleotides read TGCAGCGTTGAAGGAGGAGCTAACTATGGCTACACCTTC. It codes for CSVEGGANYGYTF.

The rearrangement uses TRBV18 and TRBJ2-7; 9 bases align to TRBD2. The trim removed 3 bases at V and 5 bases at J, leaving 5 bases unmatched. Germline V lookup: CDR1 KGHSH, CDR2 LQKENI. The CDR3 sequence is 14 residues long. CDR3 bases: TGTGCCAGCTCACCGGCGGGAGGGCCAAACGAGCAGTACTTC. Translated, it gives CASSPAGGPNEQYF.

This clone was seen just once. The chain is built from TRBV11-2 and TRBJ2-7; no clear D. Germline loops: CDR1 SGHAT, CDR2 FQNNGV. The CDR3 totals 12 residues. Trimming removed 5 bases at V and 6 bases at J, with 11 bases between. CDR3 sequence: CASSPVGSEQYF. The DNA for the CDR3 is TGTGCCAGCAGCCCCGTGGGCTCCGAGCAGTACTTC.